The sequence of this TCR beta chain was determined in a study of T cell responses to AZD1222 COVID-19 vaccine. The study's findings and limits: Females made up more of the donors, who were largely white British, and clonal diversity may have come out too low. Nearly half of the spike-specific TCRs reportedly recognize variant regions that carry no mutations.

As for this clone: Its antigen is not known.

The assay was immunoSEQ multiplex PCR, and TCRdb's table has in-frame clones only and misses some. This repertoire shows more than 110,000 clones, around 89% found once; its top ten account for approximately 4.5%. The source was peripheral blood, collected on day 0 of AZD1222 vaccination. This TCR was sampled from an adult in good health.

The CDR3 spells CAWSWGAEGSGANVLTF. For the CDR3, the DNA is TGTGCCTGGAGTTGGGGGGCCGAGGGCTCTGGGGCCAACGTCCTGACTTTC. This chain joins TRBV30 and TRBJ2-6; tentatively, D is TRBD1 or TRBD2 (6 bases each). CDR3 size: 17 residues. CDR1 and CDR2 (germline): GTSNPN, SVGIG (reference sequence). Trimming left V 2 bases short and J 0 bases short, with 14 bases between.